This entry features one TCR beta chain sequence. What it binds is not known. PCR involved 60 Vbeta and 13 Jbeta primers. Generated by immunoSEQ multiplex PCR, the TCRdb table keeps only in-frame clones and is missing some. The top ten hold about 6% of the sample, which has about 220,000 clones, 82% seen once. This entry belongs to a study of cytomegalovirus exposure and HLA in healthy donors. General study points: It was reported that the classifier diagnosed cytomegalovirus status with high specificity and sensitivity in both the original and validation cohorts.

The CDR3 totals 15 residues. Trimming shortened V by 1 base and J by 5 bases, and 13 bases separated the two germline ends. The germline V gene encodes CDR1 SGDLS and CDR2 YYNGEE. The sequenced material came from PBMCs. This sequence joins TRBV9 and TRBJ2-1; D is unclear. The clonotype was recovered from a man between 40 and 49 years old in good health and CMV-seropositive. CDR3 loop: CASSVPRDPNNEQFF. CDR3 nucleotide sequence: TGTGCCAGCAGCGTACCGCGTGATCCAAACAATGAGCAGTTCTTC.